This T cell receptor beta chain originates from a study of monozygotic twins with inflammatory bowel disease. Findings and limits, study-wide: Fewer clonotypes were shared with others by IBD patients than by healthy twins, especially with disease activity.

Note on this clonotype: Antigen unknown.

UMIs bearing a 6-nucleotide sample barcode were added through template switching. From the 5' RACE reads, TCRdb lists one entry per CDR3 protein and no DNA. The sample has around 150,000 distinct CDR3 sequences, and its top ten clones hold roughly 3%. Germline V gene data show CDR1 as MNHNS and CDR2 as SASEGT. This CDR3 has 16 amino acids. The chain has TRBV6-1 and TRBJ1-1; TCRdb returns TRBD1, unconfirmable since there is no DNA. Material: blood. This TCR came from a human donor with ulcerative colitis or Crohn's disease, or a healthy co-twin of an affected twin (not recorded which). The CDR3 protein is CASTPHLDRLNTEAFF.